This T cell receptor beta chain was sequenced in a study of shared clonotypes between healthy human individuals (dated by TCRdb to about 2020). About the investigation overall: Two women and a few men aged 18 to 49 years were included in the cohort. For each donor, CD4 naive and CD4 memory were each run on three plates, CD8 naive on two plates, and CD8 memory on one plate. The study deeply sequenced blood TCR repertoires of about 5 healthy adults to estimate repertoire size and the extent of clonotype sharing between individuals. To increase sequencing depth and limit assay-specific biases, TCR repertoire library preparation and sequencing were carried out by different laboratories using diverse techniques. Leukapheresis yielded between about 0.85 and 10 billion PBMCs per donor. Overall results and qualifications from the work: Sharing across several donors was observed for about 4.8% of naive CD4, over 3% of naive CD8, roughly 2.4% of memory CD4, and approximately 0.41% of memory CD8 clonotypes. Compared with non-shared clonotypes, clonotypes shared by all four sorted-subset donors had higher generation probabilities. Because the study included a small number of donors, the genetic and exposure-history diversity represented was limited. Sampling was restricted to blood, and TCR repertoires in tissue are likely to differ from TCR repertoires in blood. Rarefaction of sorted-subset datasets indicated incomplete sequencing despite the large sequencing depth. Pairwise subsampling led to the expectation that sequencing depth would affect the degree of clonotype sharing among donors. Estimated clonotype richness was generally larger for naive than for memory subsets.

TCR CDR3 regions were amplified from genomic DNA by multiplex PCR using the deep immunoSEQ assay. Genomic DNA extracted from each cell subset was distributed evenly over all wells of several immunoSEQ 96-well plates, and each plate served as one replicate. For sorted subsets, 200 to 250 ng of genomic DNA, equivalent to around 29,000 T cell genomes, went into each replicate PCR. Purified libraries were measured with a Qubit 3.0 fluorometer, size-checked on a Bioanalyzer 2100, and measured again with the KAPA Library Quantification kit. Every immunoSEQ 96-well plate was sequenced on a dedicated single-read 150-cycle Illumina NextSeq 550 flow cell. The original methods were these. Because only junctional sequences without quality scores were contained in the immunoSEQ output, filtering matching that applied to full-length reads could not be performed. Sequences were annotated with PyIR, a Python wrapper for IgBLAST v1.9, and V/J genes and CDR3 were assigned using IMGT germline references. Reads with weak V/J assignments (E-value above 1e-6), missing CDR3, stop codons, out-of-frame junctions, or ambiguous translated residues were removed. V3J clonotypes were defined by identical inferred V gene, J gene, and CDR3 amino acid sequence. To compute the percentage overlap between repertoires, the number of shared unique clonotypes was divided by the size of the smaller repertoire. Richness of each repertoire was evaluated using RTK rarefaction, the Chao1 estimator, and Recon v2.1 estimates of unobserved clonotypes. Generation probabilities were computed with OLGA for all TCRbeta clonotypes obtained by the gDNA method from several donors. TCRdb limited this immuneACCESS table to in-frame rearrangements with V and J called. A share of clones is missing; checked studies link under half to unresolved V genes, and the rest is unexplained. V, J and clone size were drawn from that table, and D and trimming were deduced from the DNA. The sample has some 2,100,000 clones on record, approximately 94% of them singletons. The ten largest make up 0.1% to 0.15% of the sample.

Based on the germline V gene, the CDR1 and CDR2 sequences are MGHDK and SYGVNS. V lost 6 bases and J lost 3 bases; the stretch between them is 12 bases long. Reading from cysteine to phenylalanine, the CDR3 counts 13 amino acids. This entry keeps only the CDR3 DNA: 39 bases, framed from base 1. Healthy HIV-negative adults with no recently reported acute infections or vaccinations were included as donors. Every donor was a Caucasian adult living in Nashville, Tennessee, USA. CD4+ T cells were enriched by magnetic negative selection, after which naive cells were positively selected on CD45RA and the negative fraction was taken as the memory subset. Blood was obtained by leukapheresis, after which PBMCs were separated by Ficoll-Histopaque density gradient centrifugation and cryopreserved in liquid nitrogen vapor phase. Analytical flow cytometry was used to check the purity and quantity of every magnetically sorted T cell population. Genomic DNA was isolated from every sorted fraction and measured by UV absorbance on a Nanodrop 2000c.

Turning to this clone: It has no known antigen specificity. It has no much larger one-base neighbor in the sample; base qualities were not kept.

The V and J genes are TRBV25-1 and TRBJ2-7; TRBD2 could be the D gene, as 5 bases match. The source is a man younger than 30 in good health. Source material: naive CD4+ T cells sorted from blood. The sample's cell subset or site label, in plain terms: CD45RA+ positively selected. The bases are TGTGCCAGCAGAGGAGCGGACCTCTACGAGCAGTACTTC. It encodes CASRGADLYEQYF.